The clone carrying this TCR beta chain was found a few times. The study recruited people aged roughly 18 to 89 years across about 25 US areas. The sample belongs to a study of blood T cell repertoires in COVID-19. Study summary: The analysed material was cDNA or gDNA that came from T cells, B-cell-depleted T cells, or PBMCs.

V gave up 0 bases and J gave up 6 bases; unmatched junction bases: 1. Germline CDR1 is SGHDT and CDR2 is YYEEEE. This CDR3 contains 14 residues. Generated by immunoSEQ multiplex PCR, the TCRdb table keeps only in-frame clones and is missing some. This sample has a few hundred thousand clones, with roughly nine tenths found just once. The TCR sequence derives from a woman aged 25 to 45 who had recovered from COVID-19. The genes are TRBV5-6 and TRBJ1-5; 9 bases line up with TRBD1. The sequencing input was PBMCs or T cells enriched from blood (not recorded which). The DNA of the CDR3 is TGTGCCAGCAGCTTGGGGACAGGGGTTCAGCCCCAGCATTTT. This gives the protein CASSLGTGVQPQHF.